The 31 T cell receptor beta chains listed next were all sequenced from one sample in a study of blood T cell repertoires in COVID-19. Sequencing was performed with immunoSEQ multiplex PCR; in TCRdb, only in-frame clones are kept and a portion is missing. The sample lists 180,000 or so clones, around 80% occurring once. Material: PBMCs or T cells enriched from blood (not recorded which). These receptors were taken from a woman between 45 and 60 years old in a cohort exposed to, infected with or recovered from COVID-19 (not recorded which).

The rearrangement links TRBV12-3 or TRBV12-4 to TRBJ1-5; unclear D gene. Trimming stripped 6 bases from V and 8 bases from J, with 14 bases between. The CDR3 is 13 residues long. The DNA for the CDR3 is TGTGCCAGCAGCAACCTCGGGTGGGAGCCCCAGCATTTT. It encodes CASSNLGWEPQHF.

This chain joins TRBV25-1 and TRBJ1-5; 8 nucleotides agree with TRBD1. Germline V gene data show CDR1 as MGHDK and CDR2 as SYGVNS. There are 14 residues in the CDR3. The J segment lost 3 bases and the V segment lost 6 bases, leaving 4 bases of the junction unmatched. This CDR3 is CASSQGADNQPQHF. The CDR3 DNA is TGTGCCAGCAGCCAGGGGGCGGACAATCAGCCCCAGCATTTT.

This clone appeared once. The chain has TRBV7-2 and TRBJ2-1; 9 bases map to TRBD1. The length of the CDR3 is 17 residues. Losses at the gene ends were 2 bases for V and 4 bases for J; bases not matched to a gene: 9. From germline, CDR1 is SGHTA and CDR2 FQGNSA. The CDR3 region is CASSLRGRDRVYNEQFF. CDR3 in DNA: TGTGCCAGCAGCTTAAGGGGCCGGGACAGGGTGTACAATGAGCAGTTCTTC.

The chain is built from TRBV5-1 and TRBJ2-7, with 7 bases fitting TRBD1. There are 15 residues in the CDR3. The germline CDR1 and CDR2 sequences are SGHRS and YFSETQ. J was trimmed by 5 bases and V by 4 bases; bases with no gene match: 12. The DNA of the CDR3 is TGCGCCAGCAGCGAGGGACAGCAGTCGGGAAACGAGCAGTACTTC. Translation: CASSEGQQSGNEQYF.

The rearrangement links TRBV7-2 to TRBJ1-6; D call uncertain. V lost 5 bases and J 7 bases, leaving 12 bases between the germline ends. The CDR3 is made up of 14 amino acids. Germline V gives CDR1 SGHTA, CDR2 FQGNSA. The CDR3 region has the DNA TGTGCCAGCAGCCTTCCGGTCGTCAATTCACCCCTCCACTTT. Protein sequence: CASSLPVVNSPLHF.

V is TRBV24-1 and J is TRBJ1-5; 7 bases line up with TRBD1. This CDR3 contains 15 residues. CDR1 is KGHDR, CDR2 SFDVKD, per germline. With 5 bases clipped from V and 3 bases from J, the junction kept 6 bases outside the gene matches. CDR3 bases: TGTGCCACCAGTGGGACCACAGGGGACAATCAGCCCCAGCATTTT. Translating it yields CATSGTTGDNQPQHF.

The chain recombines TRBV9 with TRBJ2-7, with D possibly being TRBD2 (5 bases). Trimming left V 0 bases short and J 4 bases short, with 11 bases between. The CDR3 consists of 14 residues. In germline, CDR1 is SGDLS, CDR2 YYNGEE. The CDR3 DNA is TGTGCCAGCAGCGTAGAAGGATCGGGGTACGAGCAGTACTTC. Protein sequence: CASSVEGSGYEQYF. The variable domain in full, completed from reference TRBV9 and TRBJ2-7, reads DSGVTQTPKHLITATGQRVTLRCSPRSGDLSVYWYQQSLDQGLQFLIQYYNGEERAKGNILERFSAQQFPDLHSELNLSSLELGDSALYFCASSVEGSGYEQYFGPGTRLTVT.

CDR3 protein: CASSLTGGSGANVLTF. The CDR3 bases are TGCGCCAGCAGCTTGACAGGGGGCTCTGGGGCCAACGTCCTGACTTTC. The chain is built from TRBV5-1 and TRBJ2-6; 8 nucleotides match TRBD1. From germline, CDR1 is SGHRS and CDR2 YFSETQ. The CDR3 is made up of 16 amino acids. With V trimmed by 1 base and J by 0 bases, 0 bases remained unmatched.

The chain joins TRBV7-2 to TRBJ2-2, with 7 bases that match TRBD2. The CDR3 has 14 amino acids. Germline CDR1 SGHTA, CDR2 FQGNSA. V was clipped by 3 bases and J by 6 bases; unmatched bases: 4. This chain's CDR3 is CASSLREWAGELFF. The CDR3 DNA reads TGTGCCAGCAGCTTGCGGGAGTGGGCCGGGGAGCTGTTTTTT.

This rearrangement joins TRBV9 to TRBJ1-2, with D possibly TRBD1 on 6 matching bases. Germline CDR1 and CDR2: SGDLS and YYNGEE. There are 14 residues in the CDR3. V shed 6 bases and J shed 0 bases, with 12 bases lying between them. This CDR3 reads CASNTQGTNYGYTF. Here the CDR3 DNA reads TGTGCCAGCAACACTCAGGGGACTAACTATGGCTACACCTTC.

The gene calls are TRBV19 and TRBJ1-5; D not certain. Trimming took off 0 bases at V and 7 bases at J, with 13 bases between the two ends. Germline lookup yields CDR1 LNHDA and CDR2 SQIVND (reference sequence). The CDR3 loop spans 15 amino acids. CDR3 residues: CASSIDPRAWQPQHF. The CDR3 coding sequence is TGTGCCAGTAGTATAGATCCCCGCGCCTGGCAGCCCCAGCATTTT.

The V call is TRBV2, the J call TRBJ1-2, with TRBD1 matching 7 bases. The germline V gene encodes CDR1 SNHLY and CDR2 FYNNEI. The CDR3 consists of 12 residues. The V segment lost 3 bases and the J segment 5 bases; nucleotides outside the gene matches: 0. The CDR3 nucleotides read TGTGCCAGCAGTGACAGGGGGTATGGCTACACCTTC. It yields the protein CASSDRGYGYTF.

This clone occurred a few times. V is TRBV6-5 and J is TRBJ1-2; D might be TRBD1 (6 bases). V shed 6 bases and J shed 6 bases, with 14 bases lying between them. The germline CDR1 and CDR2 sequences are MNHEY and SVGAGI. This CDR3 has 13 amino acids. The CDR3 DNA follows: TGTGCCAGCAGGGTCTCAGGGGCGGATGGCTACACCTTC. Its protein is CASRVSGADGYTF.

This clone was observed a handful of times. This chain joins TRBV5-1 and TRBJ2-7, with D perhaps matching TRBD2 (5 bases). V lost 4 bases and J 9 bases, leaving 17 bases between the germline ends. CDR1 and CDR2 (germline): SGHRS, YFSETQ. This CDR3 spans 13 amino acids. Written as DNA, the CDR3 is TGCGCCAGCAGCACGGCGTCTGAGGGCCGGCAGTACTTC. It codes for CASSTASEGRQYF.

J is TRBJ1-3 and V is TRBV25-1; 10 nucleotides align to TRBD1. This CDR3 region has 15 residues. Trimming cost V 3 bases and J 3 bases; bases outside gene matches: 2. Germline V gene sequence: CDR1 MGHDK, CDR2 SYGVNS. CDR3 nucleotides: TGTGCCAGCAGTGACCGGGACAGGGGTGGAAACACCATATATTTT. It translates to CASSDRDRGGNTIYF.

This rearrangement joins TRBV7-2 to TRBJ2-5; maybe TRBD2 (5 bases). Deletions cut 6 bases from V and 1 base from J, with 15 bases between. Germline V gene sequence: CDR1 SGHTA, CDR2 FQGNSA. The CDR3 consists of 15 residues. The CDR3 reads CASREAGNTQETQYF. CDR3 sequence (DNA): TGTGCCAGCAGGGAGGCCGGGAACACCCAAGAGACCCAGTACTTC.

J is TRBJ2-5 and V is TRBV30, with 8 bases matching TRBD1. The trim removed 4 bases at V and 5 bases at J, leaving 0 bases unmatched. Germline lookup yields CDR1 GTSNPN and CDR2 SVGIG (reference sequence). The CDR3 runs to 11 residues. The CDR3: CAWTGGETQYF. CDR3 sequence (DNA): TGTGCCTGGACAGGGGGCGAGACCCAGTACTTC. The full variable domain, in which reference TRBV30 and TRBJ2-5 provide the parts outside the CDR3, is SQTIHQWPATLVQPVGSPLSLECTVEGTSNPNLYWYRQAAGRGLQLLFYSVGIGQISSEVPQNLSASRPQDRQFILSSKKLLLSDSGFYLCAWTGGETQYFGPGTRLLVL.

In this sample, this clone turned up a few times. The chain uses TRBV13 and TRBJ2-7, with 8 bases that match TRBD2. The V gene's germline CDR1 is PRHDT and CDR2 FYEKMQ (reference sequence). There are 13 residues in the CDR3. J gave up 6 bases and V 4 bases, and 5 bases lay outside the gene matches. CDR3 region: CASSSGLVPEQYF. The CDR3 DNA reads TGTGCCAGCAGCTCGGGACTAGTTCCCGAGCAGTACTTC.

V and J are TRBV28 and TRBJ2-1; 12 nucleotides match TRBD2. The germline gives CDR1 MDHEN, CDR2 SYDVKM. After removal of 5 bases from V and 5 bases from J, the junction contained 7 bases not matched to a gene. The CDR3 consists of 16 residues. CDR3 sequence: CASSGGLAGLHNEQFF. The CDR3 bases are TGTGCCAGCAGTGGCGGACTAGCGGGACTTCACAATGAGCAGTTCTTC.

The chain links TRBV11-2 to TRBJ2-3; 9 bases map to TRBD2. The CDR3 covers 15 residues. Germline V CDR1 and CDR2: SGHAT, FQNNGV. J was trimmed by 9 bases and V by 2 bases; bases with no gene match: 9. CDR3 DNA sequence: TGTGCCAGCAGCTTAAGTAGCGGGAGTGTGGCAACGCAGTATTTT. Protein: CASSLSSGSVATQYF.

V gene TRBV6-7 combines with J gene TRBJ1-5, with TRBD1 matching 7 bases. TRBV6-7 belongs to the ORF category, with a function that is uncertain. The V segment lost 6 bases and the J segment 4 bases; nucleotides outside the gene matches: 18. The CDR3 has 18 residues. CDR3 coding DNA: TGTGCCAGCAGCGGGGGACAGAACACCCTAAGGGGTAATCAGCCCCAGCATTTT. This sequence encodes CASSGGQNTLRGNQPQHF.

The chain joins TRBV24-1 to TRBJ2-1, with 13 bases lining up with TRBD2. Germline V CDR1 and CDR2: KGHDR, SFDVKD. V was clipped by 2 bases and J by 6 bases; unmatched bases: 9. CDR3 length equals 18 residues. CDR3 in amino acids: CATSDSGGLAGILNEQFF. CDR3 coding DNA: TGTGCCACCAGTGATTCCGGGGGACTAGCGGGAATACTCAATGAGCAGTTCTTC.

This chain connects TRBV28 to TRBJ1-1; 11 nucleotides align to TRBD1. The CDR3 runs to 15 residues. Germline assignment: CDR1 MDHEN and CDR2 SYDVKM. The junction had 17 bases not matched to a gene; V was cut back by 7 bases and J by 13 bases. The CDR3 here is CASTGTGGVVREGFF. The CDR3, as DNA: TGTGCCAGCACCGGGACAGGGGGAGTAGTACGGGAGGGTTTCTTT.

This clone appeared a few times. V usage is TRBV19 and J usage is TRBJ1-5, with 9 bases aligning to TRBD1. Germline V gene data show CDR1 as LNHDA and CDR2 as SQIVND (reference sequence). The junction had 7 bases not matched to a gene; V was cut back by 6 bases and J by 7 bases. This CDR3 is 14 amino acids long. CDR3 protein: CASSGTGLEQPQHF. The CDR3 region has the DNA TGTGCCAGTAGCGGGACAGGGCTTGAACAGCCCCAGCATTTT.

The chain has TRBV19 and TRBJ1-2; unclear D gene. This CDR3 has 13 residues. Germline-derived CDR1 and CDR2 are LNHDA and SQIVND (reference sequence). Between the trimmed V and J ends, which lost 5 bases and 4 bases, there was a span of 11 bases. CDR3 in amino acids: CASSAGGGYGYTF. CDR3 DNA sequence: TGTGCCAGTAGTGCCGGAGGTGGCTATGGCTACACCTTC.

The gene calls are TRBV30 and TRBJ2-4; D is possibly TRBD2 (6 bases). The length of the CDR3 is 18 residues. CDR1 and CDR2 (germline): GTSNPN, SVGIG (reference sequence). Trimming removed 1 base at V and 0 bases at J, with 19 bases between. CDR3 nucleotides: TGTGCCTGGAGTGATAAGCGGGCCGTAAGAATAGCCAAAAACATTCAGTACTTC. Translation: CAWSDKRAVRIAKNIQYF.

The chain recombines TRBV3-1 (or the pseudogene TRBV3-2) with TRBJ2-3, with D possibly matching TRBD2 (7 bases). CDR1 and CDR2 (germline): LGHDT, YNNKEL (reference sequence). V was pared by 1 base and J by 1 base, with 12 bases between. The CDR3 consists of 16 residues. In nucleotides, the CDR3 is TGTGCCAGCAGCCAAGGTGGGGGGGCTGGCACAGATACGCAGTATTTT. This gives the protein CASSQGGGAGTDTQYF.

J is TRBJ1-3 and V is TRBV5-8, with D unclear. Germline V gene data show CDR1 as SGHTS and CDR2 as YDEGEE. The CDR3 runs to 16 residues. V was cut by 4 bases and J by 0 bases, with 14 bases left in between. CDR3 nucleotide sequence: TGTGCCAGCAGCGCCCGGACTAGGAGCTCTGGAAACACCATATATTTT. Translated: CASSARTRSSGNTIYF.

This clone was seen only once. J is TRBJ1-5 and V is TRBV28; D might be TRBD1 (5 bases). Germline CDR1 and CDR2: MDHEN and SYDVKM. CDR3 size: 14 residues. V was shortened by 3 bases and J by 2 bases, with 8 bases between the two germline ends. The CDR3 sequence: CASSLPGGNQPQHF. The DNA for the CDR3 is TGTGCCAGCAGTTTGCCGGGGGGCAATCAGCCCCAGCATTTT. The whole variable domain, filled in from reference TRBV28 and TRBJ1-5, reads DVKVTQSSRYLVKRTGEKVFLECVQDMDHENMFWYRQDPGLGLRLIYFSYDVKMKEKGDIPEGYSVSREKKERFSLILESASTNQTSMYLCASSLPGGNQPQHFGDGTRLSIL.

The J gene is TRBJ1-5, the V gene TRBV30; 8 bases align to TRBD1. The CDR3 is 15 amino acids. J lost 2 bases, V lost 2 bases, and 5 bases had no gene match. CDR1 GTSNPN and CDR2 SVGIG come from the germline V gene (reference sequence). The chain's CDR3 is CAWSLWGQGNQPQHF. DNA of the CDR3: TGTGCCTGGAGTCTATGGGGACAGGGCAATCAGCCCCAGCATTTT. Together with reference TRBV30 and TRBJ1-5, the CDR3 gives the full variable domain: SQTIHQWPATLVQPVGSPLSLECTVEGTSNPNLYWYRQAAGRGLQLLFYSVGIGQISSEVPQNLSASRPQDRQFILSSKKLLLSDSGFYLCAWSLWGQGNQPQHFGDGTRLSIL.

V and J are TRBV5-1 and TRBJ2-5; TRBD1 matches at 8 bases. Germline CDR1 and CDR2: SGHRS and YFSETQ. Trimming cost V 4 bases and J 3 bases; bases outside gene matches: 8. The CDR3 is 15 amino acids. The CDR3 coding sequence is TGCGCCAGCAGCCGGGGAGGACAGGGCGAAGAGACCCAGTACTTC. Translation gives CASSRGGQGEETQYF.